Below are 27 T cell receptor beta chains sequenced from a single sample in a study of shared clonotypes between healthy human individuals. Naive CD8 cells lacked CD45RO, underwent positive selection for CCR7 and left out terminally differentiated effector memory CD45RA+ cells. Method: immunoSEQ multiplex PCR; TCRdb's copy keeps in-frame clones and lacks some. Altogether roughly 650,000 clones are present, about 96% being singletons, with the ten largest covering roughly 0.1%. The sequenced sample was naive CD8+ T cells sorted from blood. These receptors were collected from a woman younger than 45 in good health.

This rearrangement joins TRBV29-1 to TRBJ1-5; a possible D gene is TRBD1 (6 bases). The CDR3 extends over 13 amino acids. The germline V and J ends were trimmed by 6 bases and 1 base, with 10 bases remaining between them. The germline gives CDR1 SQVTM, CDR2 ANQGSEA. CDR3 protein: CSVATGSNQPQHF. CDR3 DNA sequence: TGCAGCGTCGCTACAGGGAGCAATCAGCCCCAGCATTTT.

The chain employs TRBV10-3 and TRBJ2-7; TRBD1 matches 7 bases. Germline values: CDR1 ENHRY, CDR2 SYGVKD. The CDR3 consists of 16 residues. Germline trimming cut 2 bases from V and 4 bases from J; bases unmatched to any gene: 11. The DNA of the CDR3 is TGTGCCATCAGTGAGACTAAGGGACAGTTTAGATACGAGCAGTACTTC. Residues: CAISETKGQFRYEQYF.

This chain joins TRBV4-1 and TRBJ2-2; 12 bases are shared with TRBD2. The length of the CDR3 is 18 residues. The V gene end was trimmed by 0 bases and the J gene end by 6 bases; junction bases not matched to a gene: 8. Germline CDR1 reads MGHRA; CDR2 reads YSYEKL. The CDR3 nucleotides are TGCGCCAGCAGCCAAGATCGGCGGCTAGCGGGAGGGCCCGGGGAGCTGTTTTTT. Protein product: CASSQDRRLAGGPGELFF.

V gene TRBV5-1 combines with J gene TRBJ2-5, with 14 bases matching TRBD2. This CDR3 is built from 17 residues. V shed 0 bases and J 4 bases; nucleotides not matched to a gene: 5. CDR1 SGHRS and CDR2 YFSETQ come from the germline V gene. The chain's CDR3 is CASSLEGLAGEGETQYF. The CDR3 region has the DNA TGCGCCAGCAGCTTGGAGGGACTAGCGGGAGAAGGAGAGACCCAGTACTTC.

The chain recombines TRBV27 with TRBJ1-5, with D uncertain. Trimming left V 1 base short and J 2 bases short, with 9 bases between. Germline-derived CDR1 and CDR2 are MNHEY and SMNVEV (reference sequence). The CDR3 loop spans 15 amino acids. The DNA for the CDR3 is TGTGCCAGCAGTTTATGGGGATCGGGCAATCAGCCCCAGCATTTT. Its translation is CASSLWGSGNQPQHF.

This chain connects TRBV7-3 to TRBJ2-2; unclear D gene. The CDR3 runs 15 residues. Per the germline V gene, CDR1 is SGHTA and CDR2 is FQGTGA. Trimming pared 2 bases from V and 0 bases from J, leaving 7 bases between. The CDR3 is CASSLDGTNTGELFF. The DNA for the CDR3 is TGTGCCAGCAGCTTAGACGGAACGAACACCGGGGAGCTGTTTTTT.

This clone was detected once. The CDR3 loop reads CASSTVAGGPRNEQFF. The CDR3 nucleotides read TGTGCCAGCAGCACGGTAGCGGGAGGGCCTCGAAATGAGCAGTTCTTC. This chain uses TRBV13 with TRBJ2-1, with TRBD2 matching 11 bases. The CDR3 consists of 16 residues. The ends lost 5 bases at V and 7 bases at J; junction bases unmatched: 10. From germline, CDR1 is PRHDT and CDR2 FYEKMQ (reference sequence).

This chain connects TRBV6-6 to TRBJ2-6; D unclear. Germline assignment: CDR1 MNHNY and CDR2 SVGAGI (reference sequence). The CDR3 is 15 amino acids. V lost 4 bases and J 0 bases, leaving 7 bases between the germline ends. The CDR3 nucleotides are TGTGCCAGCAGTTTCGTTCTCTCTGGGGCCAACGTCCTGACTTTC. It encodes CASSFVLSGANVLTF.

V and J are TRBV20-1 and TRBJ2-7; TRBD1 or TRBD2 may be the D gene (6 bases each). V shed 5 bases and J shed 7 bases, with 12 bases lying between them. Germline CDR1 DFQATT, CDR2 SNEGSKA (reference sequence). The CDR3 is made up of 11 amino acids. The CDR3 nucleotides are TGCAGTGCTCGGGGGCCGGGGGAGCAGTACTTC. This translates into CSARGPGEQYF.

The rearrangement joins TRBV6-4 to TRBJ2-1, with D uncertain. The V end was cut by 2 bases, the J end by 3 bases, with 8 bases between. From germline, CDR1 is MRHNA and CDR2 SNTAGT. This CDR3 region has 14 residues. The CDR3 is CASSDDSLYNEQFF. CDR3 DNA sequence: TGTGCCAGCAGTGACGACTCTCTCTACAATGAGCAGTTCTTC.

The chain couples TRBV7-8 to TRBJ2-1; no clear D gene. The CDR3 length is 17 residues. Germline V CDR1 and CDR2: SGHVS, FQNEAQ. V was trimmed by 5 bases and J by 3 bases, leaving 20 bases between them. The CDR3 DNA sequence: TGTGCCAGCAGCCTTTCCCAGCTCCTTTCCCTCTACAATGAGCAGTTCTTC. Translated: CASSLSQLLSLYNEQFF. Full variable domain (missing parts from reference TRBV7-8 and TRBJ2-1): GAGVSQSPRYKVAKRGQDVALRCDPISGHVSLFWYQQALGQGPEFLTYFQNEAQLDKSGLPSDRFFAERPEGSVSTLKIQRTQQEDSAVYLCASSLSQLLSLYNEQFFGPGTRLTVL.

The J gene is TRBJ2-3, the V gene TRBV11-2, with 8 bases identical to TRBD2. The junction had 6 bases not matched to a gene; V was cut back by 1 base and J by 15 bases. Germline lookup yields CDR1 SGHAT and CDR2 FQNNGV. This CDR3 contains 12 residues. The CDR3 protein is CASSLGPGGPYF. The CDR3 DNA reads as TGTGCCAGCAGCTTAGGACCGGGAGGGCCCTATTTT.

This chain uses TRBV28 with TRBJ2-1, with D unclear. The V gene's germline CDR1 is MDHEN and CDR2 SYDVKM. The CDR3 spans 13 residues. With 5 bases removed from V and 4 bases from J, the gap between germline ends came to 9 bases. The CDR3 region has the DNA TGTGCCAGCAGTATCAGAAGATACAATGAGCAGTTCTTC. The encoded protein is CASSIRRYNEQFF.

This sequence joins TRBV29-1 and TRBJ2-7; D gene uncertain. This CDR3 has 11 amino acids. Trimming left V 5 bases short and J 1 base short, with 6 bases between. CDR1 SQVTM and CDR2 ANQGSEA come from the germline V gene. CDR3 protein: CSVSESYEQYF. Written as DNA, the CDR3 is TGCAGCGTTTCCGAGTCCTACGAGCAGTACTTC.

V gene TRBV18 combines with J gene TRBJ2-7; a possible D gene is TRBD2 (6 bases). V was cut by 3 bases and J by 1 base, with 13 bases left in between. Looked up from germline, CDR1 is KGHSH and CDR2 is LQKENI. This CDR3 comprises 15 residues. This CDR3 is CASSPQDGGSYEQYF. CDR3 sequence (DNA): TGTGCCAGCTCACCGCAGGACGGAGGGTCCTACGAGCAGTACTTC.

This clone has only one observation. The V and J genes are TRBV27 and TRBJ1-1, with D possibly TRBD1 on 5 matching bases. The CDR3 spans 14 residues. Germline V gives CDR1 MNHEY, CDR2 SMNVEV (reference sequence). The V end was cut by 5 bases, the J end by 4 bases, with 14 bases between. CDR3 sequence: CASSLLRGVTEAFF. The CDR3 bases are TGTGCCAGCAGTCTACTGAGGGGAGTCACTGAAGCTTTCTTT.

The V gene is TRBV27, the J gene TRBJ1-1; D not resolved. This CDR3 has 13 residues. The V and J ends lost 5 bases and 4 bases respectively, with 11 bases between them. Germline values: CDR1 MNHEY, CDR2 SMNVEV (reference sequence). The CDR3 sequence: CASSLNKATEAFF. The CDR3 DNA is TGTGCCAGCAGTCTCAACAAGGCCACTGAAGCTTTCTTT.

The chain couples TRBV27 to TRBJ2-3, with D tentatively TRBD1 or TRBD2 (6 bases each). The V gene's germline CDR1 is MNHEY and CDR2 SMNVEV (reference sequence). This CDR3 region has 12 residues. The V end was cut by 8 bases, the J end by 6 bases, with 12 bases between. The CDR3 is CASGIGGDTQYF. DNA of the CDR3: TGTGCCAGCGGCATAGGGGGGGATACGCAGTATTTT.

This chain joins TRBV28 and TRBJ2-7; D unresolved. Germline V gene data show CDR1 as MDHEN and CDR2 as SYDVKM. The CDR3 has 13 residues. Trimming removed 4 bases from V and 3 bases from J, with 10 bases in between. The CDR3 DNA follows: TGTGCCAGCAGTTGTCGGAACTGCTACGAGCAGTACTTC. It specifies CASSCRNCYEQYF. The variable domain in full, with the rest retrieved from reference TRBV28 and TRBJ2-7, is DVKVTQSSRYLVKRTGEKVFLECVQDMDHENMFWYRQDPGLGLRLIYFSYDVKMKEKGDIPEGYSVSREKKERFSLILESASTNQTSMYLCASSCRNCYEQYFGPGTRLTVT.

This clone was detected once. This chain links TRBV5-1 with TRBJ2-2; maybe TRBD2 (6 bases). Germline CDR1 SGHRS, CDR2 YFSETQ. The ends were cut back, 0 bases at V and 4 bases at J, with 10 bases in the middle. This CDR3 is 15 amino acids long. CDR3 region: CASSLVGSGTGELFF. In DNA, the CDR3 is TGCGCCAGCAGCTTGGTCGGGAGTGGCACCGGGGAGCTGTTTTTT.

Turning to this clone: The sample holds other DNA sequences that translate to the same CDR3. The V gene is TRBV27, the J gene TRBJ1-2, with D possibly matching TRBD1 (6 bases). Germline lookup yields CDR1 MNHEY and CDR2 SMNVEV (reference sequence). V lost 6 bases, J lost 3 bases, and 11 bases lay in between. The CDR3 loop spans 13 amino acids. In DNA, the CDR3 is TGTGCCAGCAGCTACAGGGTAGACTATGGCTACACCTTC. Translated: CASSYRVDYGYTF.

The chain is built from TRBV6-5 and TRBJ2-1, with D unclear. Trimming pared 2 bases from V and 3 bases from J, leaving 8 bases between. Germline assignment: CDR1 MNHEY and CDR2 SVGAGI. The CDR3 contains 14 residues. The DNA of the CDR3 is TGTGCCAGCAGTTACATGAACGGCTACAATGAGCAGTTCTTC. This sequence encodes CASSYMNGYNEQFF.

This chain links TRBV27 with TRBJ2-2; 11 bases are shared with TRBD2. Germline V lookup: CDR1 MNHEY, CDR2 SMNVEV (reference sequence). V gave up 5 bases and J gave up 4 bases; unmatched junction bases: 3. CDR3 length: 15 amino acids. CDR3 DNA: TGTGCCAGCAGTGCCGGGACTAGCGGCACCGGGGAGCTGTTTTTT. Residues: CASSAGTSGTGELFF.

Only one count was recorded for this clone. This chain links TRBV29-1 with TRBJ2-1; D tentatively reads TRBD1 or TRBD2 (5 bases each). CDR1 SQVTM and CDR2 ANQGSEA come from the germline V gene. Trimming removed 1 base from V and 9 bases from J, with 16 bases in between. CDR3 length equals 14 residues. In DNA form, the CDR3 reads TGCAGCGTTGAAGGAGCGCCGGGACCCACTGAGCAGTTCTTC. Encoded protein: CSVEGAPGPTEQFF.

This chain links TRBV28 with TRBJ1-4; 8 nucleotides line up with TRBD1. The CDR3 is 19 residues long. V shed 7 bases, J shed 8 bases, and the junction held 24 bases outside the gene matches. The V gene's germline CDR1 is MDHEN and CDR2 SYDVKM. As DNA, the CDR3 is TGTGCCAGCAACCCCTCAGGGGGGTACAGGGGGAGGGTTTGGGAAAAACTGTTTTTT. It encodes CASNPSGGYRGRVWEKLFF.

The V gene is TRBV19, the J gene TRBJ2-5; TRBD2 matches 11 bases. The end of the DNA is better explained by TRBJ2-7, so the J call may be wrong. The germline gives CDR1 LNHDA, CDR2 SQIVND (reference sequence). This CDR3 comprises 18 residues. In nucleotides, the CDR3 is TGTGCCAGTAGTATGGCGGATTCAATAGCGGGAGGGCTCTACGAGCAGTACTTC. This codes for CASSMADSIAGGLYEQYF.

The chain combines TRBV10-1 with TRBJ2-2; D uncertain. The germline CDR1 and CDR2 sequences are WNHNN and SYGVQD (reference sequence). The CDR3 totals 14 residues. V lost 6 bases and J 0 bases, leaving 8 bases between the germline ends. The CDR3 DNA is TGCGCCAGCAGGGAACATACGAACACCGGGGAGCTGTTTTTT. This sequence encodes CASREHTNTGELFF.